This entry lists 17 T cell receptor beta chains sequenced from one sample in a study of tumor and adjacent non-tumor tissue in lung cancer. TCRbeta libraries were built with three rounds of nested PCR, modified from ARM-PCR. Using its own MiXCR run on the multiplex PCR reads, TCRdb lists one record per CDR3 protein. Of 85,000 to 130,000 distinct CDR3 sequences in the sample, 60% to 80% were seen once. RNA was extracted from bulk tissue without any cell sorting. This non-tumor lung sample came from over 3 cm beyond the tumor edge. Material for sequencing was distant non-tumor lung tissue. The receptor source for this set is a man aged 30 to 39 with non-small cell lung cancer.

This clonotype showed up just a few times. This clone may be a read error of a much larger clone one base away. The DNA is omitted, as the CDR3 cannot be located on it reliably, and the CDR3 follows TCRdb's listing. CDR3 sequence: CASSTSGRYGCTF. The chain is built from TRBV6-5 and TRBJ1-2; the tabulated D call, TRBD1, remains unverified against the DNA. Germline values: CDR1 MNHEY, CDR2 SVGAGI. The CDR3 length equals 13 residues, ends included.

Remarks on this clonotype: The junction departs from the called germline gene at one end, perhaps through a read error. J is TRBJ2-2 and V is TRBV10-3; D might be TRBD2 (6 bases). Germline CDR1 and CDR2: ENHRY and SYGVKD. The CDR3 runs 15 residues. CDR3 sequence reads: CAIGGASRNTGEPFF. In nucleotides, the CDR3 is TGTGCCATCGGCGGGGCTAGCCGAAACACCGGGGAGCCGTTTTTT.

As for this clonotype: Since the CDR3 does not end with the conserved phenylalanine or tryptophan, this likely comes from a read error. The chain has TRBV11-2 and TRBJ1-1; the match to TRBD1 covers 7 bases. The length of the CDR3 is 15 residues. Germline-derived CDR1 and CDR2 are SGHAT and FQNNGV. The CDR3: CTSSSRATGDAEAFL. The CDR3 nucleotides are TGTACCAGCAGCTCCCGGGCCACAGGGGATGCTGAAGCTTTCCTT.

The V call is TRBV12-3 or TRBV12-4, the J call TRBJ2-7, with TRBD2 matching over 8 bases. Near its end, the DNA agrees better with TRBJ2-1, so the J call may be wrong. The CDR3 contains 14 residues. CDR3 bases: TGTGCCAGCAGCACCCTAGCGGGCATCTACGAGCAGTTCTTC. Translation gives CASSTLAGIYEQFF.

Points on this clonotype: Compared with germline, one end of the junction differs, possibly owing to a read error. The chain recombines TRBV7-3 with TRBJ2-6, with 7 bases aligning to TRBD1. CDR1 is SGHTA and CDR2 is FQGTGA in the germline V gene. The CDR3 runs 16 residues. Here the CDR3 reads CASSLQGRSGADVLTF. The CDR3 DNA sequence: TGTGCCAGCAGCCTACAGGGGCGCTCTGGGGCCGACGTCCTGACTTTC.

The sample holds many counts of this clonotype. This chain uses TRBV4-2 with TRBJ2-7; 12 bases map to TRBD2. Trimming removed 1 base from V and 2 bases from J; junction bases left unmatched: 0. CDR1 is LGHNA, CDR2 YNFKEQ, per germline. The CDR3 is 15 residues long. Here the CDR3 reads CASSQGLAGAYEQYF. In nucleotides, the CDR3 is TGTGCCAGCAGCCAAGGACTAGCGGGAGCCTACGAGCAGTACTTC.

As for this clonotype: It may be a read error: a sequence one base away is much more abundant. The chain links TRBV28 to TRBJ1-1; 9 nucleotides agree with TRBD1. The CDR3 is 13 amino acids. Germline V lookup: CDR1 MDHEN, CDR2 SYDVKM. Trimming cost V 5 bases and J 11 bases; bases outside gene matches: 9. Here the CDR3 reads CASSGSGTGLAFF. The CDR3 nucleotides are TGTGCCAGCAGTGGGTCCGGGACAGGGCTCGCTTTCTTT. The full variable domain, with the rest looked up from reference TRBV28 and TRBJ1-1, is DVKVTQSSRYLVKRTGEKVFLECVQDMDHENMFWYRQDPGLGLRLIYFSYDVKMKEKGDIPEGYSVSREKKERFSLILESASTNQTSMYLCASSGSGTGLAFFGQGTRLTVV.

Of note for this clonotype: A much larger clone lies one base from this, so it may be a read error. This sequence joins TRBV6-2 or TRBV6-3 and TRBJ1-5; D ambiguous. There are 15 residues in the CDR3. In germline, CDR1 is MNHEY, CDR2 SVGEGT. CDR3 DNA: TGTGCCAGCAGTTACGGTACGGGTAACAATCAGCCCCTGCATTTT. Protein product: CASSYGTGNNQPLHF.

J is TRBJ1-2 and V is TRBV4-1, with D possibly TRBD1 on 6 matching bases. The germline V gene has CDR1 MGHRA and CDR2 YSYEKL. The CDR3 spans 16 residues. Between the trimmed V and J ends, which lost 0 bases and 4 bases, there was a span of 15 bases. The CDR3 nucleotides are TGCGCCAGCAGCCAAGATTTGTACAGGGAGAGCTATGGCTACACCTTC. Amino acid sequence: CASSQDLYRESYGYTF.

The chain combines TRBV7-9 with TRBJ2-7; 7 bases are shared with TRBD1. Trimming removed 5 bases from V and 9 bases from J; junction bases left unmatched: 7. Germline V gene lookup returns CDR1 SEHNR and CDR2 FQNEAQ (reference sequence). CDR3 size: 12 residues. The CDR3 reads CASSKPAGGQYF. DNA of the CDR3: TGTGCCAGCAGCAAACCAGCAGGGGGGCAGTACTTC.

V and J are TRBV11-1 and TRBJ2-7; 9 bases are shared with TRBD2. In germline, CDR1 is SGHAT, CDR2 FQDESV (reference sequence). The ends lost 4 bases at V and 2 bases at J; junction bases unmatched: 9. This CDR3 is 16 amino acids long. The CDR3 is CASSSDSSGSPYEQYF. The CDR3 DNA sequence: TGTGCCAGCAGCTCAGATAGTAGCGGGAGTCCCTACGAGCAGTACTTC.

The rearrangement joins TRBV29-1 to TRBJ1-2, with TRBD1 matching 11 bases. Germline-derived CDR1 and CDR2 are SQVTM and ANQGSEA. The CDR3 contains 11 residues. The trim removed 8 bases at V and 7 bases at J, leaving 3 bases unmatched. The CDR3 loop reads CSTGQGAGYTF. Here the CDR3 DNA reads TGCAGCACTGGACAGGGGGCTGGCTACACCTTC. The whole variable domain, remainder taken from reference TRBV29-1 and TRBJ1-2, is SAVISQKPSRDICQRGTSLTIQCQVDSQVTMMFWYRQQPGQSLTLIATANQGSEATYESGFVIDKFPISRPNLTFSTLTVSNMSPEDSSIYLCSTGQGAGYTFGSGTRLTVV.

Remarks on this clonotype: The junction departs from the called germline gene at one end, perhaps through a read error. This chain connects TRBV6-5 to TRBJ1-1; D is uncertain. Germline CDR1 reads MNHEY; CDR2 reads SVGAGI. The CDR3 spans 14 residues. CDR3 coding DNA: TGTGCCAGCGCAGCCCAGGACGGTTACACCGAAGCTTTCTTT. It encodes CASAAQDGYTEAFF.

This clonotype was recorded many times. The chain is built from TRBV6-6 and TRBJ1-2; D remains ambiguous. CDR1 is MNHNY and CDR2 is SVGAGI in the germline V gene (reference sequence). V lost 4 bases and J 8 bases, leaving 17 bases between the germline ends. CDR3 size: 14 residues. The CDR3 loop reads CASSSLLGAGGYTF. The CDR3 DNA sequence: TGTGCCAGCAGTTCCCTCCTGGGCGCGGGGGGCTACACCTTC.

This chain links TRBV12-3 or TRBV12-4 with TRBJ2-1; D might be TRBD2 (6 bases). V lost 6 bases, J lost 5 bases, and 29 bases lay in between. The CDR3 runs to 19 residues. In nucleotides, the CDR3 is TGTGCCAGCAGCCTCACGGAACATAGCAGGAGGGCCTTCCACAATGAGCAGTTCTTC. Protein product: CASSLTEHSRRAFHNEQFF.

Notes on this clonotype: A clone one base away is much larger, so this may be a read error. This sequence joins TRBV4-2 and TRBJ1-4; TRBD1 aligns across 12 bases. CDR1 LGHNA and CDR2 YNFKEQ come from the germline V gene. Losses at the gene ends were 10 bases for V and 7 bases for J; bases not matched to a gene: 4. The CDR3 is 13 residues long. This chain's CDR3 is CANKGQGAEKLFF. The CDR3 coding sequence is TGTGCCAACAAGGGACAGGGGGCTGAAAAACTGTTTTTT.

The chain uses TRBV9 and TRBJ2-2; TRBD2 might be the D (6 bases). The CDR3 length is 17 residues. Between the trimmed V and J ends, which lost 0 bases and 0 bases, there was a span of 12 bases. From germline, CDR1 is SGDLS and CDR2 YYNGEE. The CDR3 nucleotides are TGTGCCAGCAGCGTAGGTAGCGGACACGCGAACACCGGGGAGCTGTTTTTT. Translating it yields CASSVGSGHANTGELFF.